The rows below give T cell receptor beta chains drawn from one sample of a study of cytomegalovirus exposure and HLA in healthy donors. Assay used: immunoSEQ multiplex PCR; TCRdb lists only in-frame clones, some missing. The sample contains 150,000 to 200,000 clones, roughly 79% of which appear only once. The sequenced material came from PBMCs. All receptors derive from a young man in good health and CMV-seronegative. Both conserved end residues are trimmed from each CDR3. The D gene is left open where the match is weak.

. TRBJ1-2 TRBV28 ASSNRVDYGYT
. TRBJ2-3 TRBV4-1 ASRTLTDTDTQY
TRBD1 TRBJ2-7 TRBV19 ASSIRQGTEQY
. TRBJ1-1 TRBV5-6 ASSLGQTMNTEAF
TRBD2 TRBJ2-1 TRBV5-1 ASSRLGLAINEQF
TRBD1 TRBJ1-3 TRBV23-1 ASRTGAGNTIY
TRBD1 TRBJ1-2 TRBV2 ASSEQGASYGYT
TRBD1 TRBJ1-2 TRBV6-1 ASSEGGDRAFYGYT
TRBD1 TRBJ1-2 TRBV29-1 SVRQGVNYGYT
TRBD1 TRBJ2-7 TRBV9 ASRGQGHEQY
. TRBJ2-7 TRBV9 ASSLQRVLGAQGEQY
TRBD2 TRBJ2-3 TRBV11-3 ASSWGLASGLDTQY
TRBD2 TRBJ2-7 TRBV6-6 ASSYAGLENEQY
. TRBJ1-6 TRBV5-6 ASTDLITGSNSPLH
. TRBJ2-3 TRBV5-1 ASSFPSELSTDTQY
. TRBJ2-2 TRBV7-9 ASSFSAVPGELF
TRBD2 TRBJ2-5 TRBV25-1 ASSESGGLRETQETQY
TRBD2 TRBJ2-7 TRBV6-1 ASTLERLAGYEQY
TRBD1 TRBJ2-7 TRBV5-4 ASSLARTGAYEQY
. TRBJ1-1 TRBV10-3 AISDGSNPSEAF
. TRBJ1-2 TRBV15 ATSRDGLPGGYT
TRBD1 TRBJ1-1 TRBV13 ASSLGDRDTEAF
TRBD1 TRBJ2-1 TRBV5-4 ASSRGDRANEQF
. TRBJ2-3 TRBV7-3 ASSRGPSRADTQY
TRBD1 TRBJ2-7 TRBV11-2 ASSLSGTGSYEQY
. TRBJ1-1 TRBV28 ASSPEKGGFREHPEAF
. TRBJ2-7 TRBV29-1 SVGRQGIYEQY
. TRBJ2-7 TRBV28 ASSTRVIPYEQY
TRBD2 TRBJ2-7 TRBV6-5 ASSSVAGGIHYEQY
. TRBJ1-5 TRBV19 ASVPRAGNQPQH
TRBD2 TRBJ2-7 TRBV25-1 ASRAAGPSEQY
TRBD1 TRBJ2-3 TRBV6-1 ASSGDRLADTQY
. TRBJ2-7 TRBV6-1 ASSEANRYYEQY
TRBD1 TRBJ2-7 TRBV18 ASSPPGQGAYEQY
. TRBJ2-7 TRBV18 ASSPPLGQTYEQY
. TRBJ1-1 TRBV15 ATSRTGTTSTEAF
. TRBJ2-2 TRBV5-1 ASSLAGWVTGELF
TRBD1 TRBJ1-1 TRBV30 AWDRVGTEAF
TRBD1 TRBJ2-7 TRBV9 ASSAGQGVYEQY
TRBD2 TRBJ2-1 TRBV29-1 SVDGLAEYQF
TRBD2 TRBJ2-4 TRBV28 ATRDGGGPSNIQY
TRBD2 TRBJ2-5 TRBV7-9 ASSLTTSGTQETQY
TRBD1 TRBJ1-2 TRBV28 ASRPGQVAGYT
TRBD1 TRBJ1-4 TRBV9 ASSSGTGEGEKLF
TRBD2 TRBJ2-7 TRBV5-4 ASSTGLAGAKYEQY
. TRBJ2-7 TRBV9 ASSVASGEQY
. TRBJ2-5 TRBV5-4 ASSGDFKQETQY
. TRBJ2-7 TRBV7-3 ASSLKIPERPYEQY
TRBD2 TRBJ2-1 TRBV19 ARQKLAQLDNEQF